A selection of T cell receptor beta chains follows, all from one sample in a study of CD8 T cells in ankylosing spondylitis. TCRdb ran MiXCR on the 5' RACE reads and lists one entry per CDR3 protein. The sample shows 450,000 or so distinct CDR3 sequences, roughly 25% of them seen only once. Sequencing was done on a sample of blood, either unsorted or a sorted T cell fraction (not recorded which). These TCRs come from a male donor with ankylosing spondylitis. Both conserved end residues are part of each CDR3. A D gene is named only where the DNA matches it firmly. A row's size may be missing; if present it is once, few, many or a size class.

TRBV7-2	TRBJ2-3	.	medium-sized	CASSLVVSTDTQYF	TGTGCCAGCAGCTTAGTGGTCAGCACAGATACGCAGTATTTT
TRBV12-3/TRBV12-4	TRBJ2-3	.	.	CASTVAGFADTQYF	TGTGCCAGCACCGTCGCGGGTTTCGCAGATACGCAGTATTTT
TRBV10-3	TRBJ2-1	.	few	CAISDKGPHYNEQFF	TGTGCCATCAGTGATAAGGGGCCGCATTACAATGAGCAGTTCTTC
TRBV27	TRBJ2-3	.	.	CASSPIRDSTDTQYF	TGTGCCAGCAGTCCAATACGGGACAGCACAGATACGCAGTATTTT
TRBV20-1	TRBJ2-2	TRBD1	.	CSARDPQGTGELFF	TGCAGTGCTAGAGATCCACAGGGGACCGGGGAGCTGTTTTTT
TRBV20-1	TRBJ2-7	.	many	CSARDPSVYEQYF	TGCAGTGCTAGAGACCCTAGCGTCTACGAGCAGTACTTC
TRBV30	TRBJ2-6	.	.	CAWTGRDGGVLTF	TGTGCCTGGACGGGCCGGGACGGGGGCGTCCTGACTTTC
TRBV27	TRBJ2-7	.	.	CASSLGGYYSYEQYF	TGTGCCAGCAGTTTAGGCGGGTACTATTCCTACGAGCAGTACTTC
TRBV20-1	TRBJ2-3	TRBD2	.	CSARALPGLADTQYF	TGCAGTGCTAGAGCGCTCCCGGGACTAGCAGATACGCAGTATTTT
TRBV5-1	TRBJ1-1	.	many	CASSSTGMNTEAFF	TGCGCCAGCAGCTCGACAGGCATGAACACTGAAGCTTTCTTT
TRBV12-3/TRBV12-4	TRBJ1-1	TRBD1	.	CASSKTGGDTEAFF	TGTGCCAGCAGTAAGACAGGGGGGGACACTGAAGCTTTCTTT
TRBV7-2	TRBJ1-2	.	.	CASSSLQVDYGYTF	TGTGCCAGCAGTTCCCTCCAAGTGGACTATGGCTACACCTTC
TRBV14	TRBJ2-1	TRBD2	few	CASSPPPGLPDNEQFF	TGTGCCAGCAGTCCTCCCCCGGGACTACCAGACAATGAGCAGTTCTTC
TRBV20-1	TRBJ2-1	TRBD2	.	CSAPGLSSYNEQFF	TGCAGTGCTCCGGGACTAAGCTCCTACAATGAGCAGTTCTTC
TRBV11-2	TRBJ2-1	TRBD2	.	CASSLGPGLAGTYNEQFF	TGTGCCAGCAGCTTAGGCCCGGGACTAGCGGGGACCTACAATGAGCAGTTCTTC
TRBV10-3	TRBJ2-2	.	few	CAISDSDRNTGELFF	TGTGCCATCAGTGATTCCGACAGGAACACCGGGGAGCTGTTTTTT
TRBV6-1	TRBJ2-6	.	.	CASTRGAYSGANVLTF	TGTGCCAGCACCCGGGGGGCCTACTCTGGGGCCAACGTCCTGACTTTC
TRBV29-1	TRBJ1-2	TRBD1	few	CSVEGWDRASGYTF	TGCAGCGTTGAAGGATGGGACAGGGCAAGCGGCTACACCTTC
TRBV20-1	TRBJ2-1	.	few	CSARDLLEQFF	TGCAGTGCTAGAGATCTTTTGGAGCAGTTCTTC
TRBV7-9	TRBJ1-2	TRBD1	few	CASSSNFGQGEIYGYTF	TGTGCCAGCAGCTCAAACTTCGGACAGGGGGAAATCTATGGCTACACCTTC
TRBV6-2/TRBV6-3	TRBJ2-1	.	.	CASSRGLTYNEQFF	TGTGCCAGCAGTAGGGGCCTAACTTACAATGAGCAGTTCTTC
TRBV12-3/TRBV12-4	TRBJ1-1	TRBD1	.	CASRLQGMNTEAFF	TGTGCCAGCAGACTACAGGGGATGAACACTGAAGCTTTCTTT
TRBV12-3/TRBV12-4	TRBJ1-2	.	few	CASSPRQKSNYGYTF	TGTGCCAGCAGTCCCCGACAGAAATCTAACTATGGCTACACCTTC
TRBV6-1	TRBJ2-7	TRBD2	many	CASSLRREGLGEQYF	TGTGCCAGCAGCCTTCGGCGGGAGGGCCTAGGCGAGCAGTACTTC
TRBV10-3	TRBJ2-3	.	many	CAISDLLGDTDTQYF	TGTGCCATCAGTGACCTCCTAGGCGACACAGATACGCAGTATTTT
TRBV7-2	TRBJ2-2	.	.	CASSLRGAQPSGTGELFF	TGTGCCAGCAGCTTGCGAGGGGCTCAACCTTCGGGGACCGGGGAGCTGTTTTTT
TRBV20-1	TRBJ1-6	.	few	CSVAPAYNSPLHF	TGCAGTGTGGCGCCAGCCTATAATTCACCCCTCCACTTT
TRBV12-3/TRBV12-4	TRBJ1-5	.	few	CASSFGLISNQPQHF	TGTGCCAGCAGTTTTGGACTCATTAGCAATCAGCCCCAGCATTTT
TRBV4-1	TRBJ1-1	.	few	CASSHARQGRTEAFF	TGCGCCAGCAGCCATGCCCGCCAGGGCCGGACTGAAGCTTTCTTT
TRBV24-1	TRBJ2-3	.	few	CATSDSSGLPTDTQYF	TGTGCCACCAGTGATTCGTCGGGACTTCCTACAGATACGCAGTATTTT
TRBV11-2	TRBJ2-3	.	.	CASSQRGRRTDTQYF	TGTGCCAGCTCTCAACGGGGCAGGAGGACAGATACGCAGTATTTT
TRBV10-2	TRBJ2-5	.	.	CASSISPETQYF	TGCGCCAGCAGTATTAGTCCGGAGACCCAGTACTTC
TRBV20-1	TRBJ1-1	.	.	CSAINSVSNTEAFF	TGCAGTGCTATCAATAGTGTCTCGAACACTGAAGCTTTCTTT
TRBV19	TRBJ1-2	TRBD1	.	CASRATGGASGYTF	TGTGCCAGTAGGGCCACAGGGGGCGCATCCGGCTACACCTTC
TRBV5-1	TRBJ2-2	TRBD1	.	CASSTRPVRTGINTGELFF	TGCGCCAGCAGCACCCGGCCGGTTAGGACAGGAATTAACACCGGGGAGCTGTTTTTT
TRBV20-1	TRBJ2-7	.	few	CSARDSGTYIYEQYF	TGCAGTGCTAGGGATTCTGGGACTTATATCTACGAGCAGTACTTC
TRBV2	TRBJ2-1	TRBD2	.	CASRERDYSYNEQFF	TGTGCCAGCAGGGAGCGGGACTACTCCTACAATGAGCAGTTCTTC
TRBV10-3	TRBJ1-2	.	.	CAIRQEYYGYTF	TGTGCCATTCGACAGGAGTACTATGGCTACACCTTC
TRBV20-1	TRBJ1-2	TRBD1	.	CSARDGQGVVGYTF	TGCAGTGCTAGAGATGGGCAGGGGGTGGTAGGCTACACCTTC
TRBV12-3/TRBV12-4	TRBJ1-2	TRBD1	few	CASSLQGAGYGYTF	TGTGCCAGCAGTCTACAGGGGGCAGGCTATGGCTACACCTTC
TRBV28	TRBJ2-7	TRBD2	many	CASRLPSGRQNEQYF	TGTGCCAGCAGACTACCTAGCGGGAGGCAGAACGAGCAGTACTTC
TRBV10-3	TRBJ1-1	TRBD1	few	CAIRDTGDREAFF	TGTGCCATCAGGGATACAGGGGATCGGGAAGCTTTCTTT
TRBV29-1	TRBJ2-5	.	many	CSVEAGETQYF	TGCAGCGTTGAGGCGGGGGAGACCCAGTACTTC
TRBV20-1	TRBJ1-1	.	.	CSASDLGAAFF	TGCAGTGCTAGTGATCTGGGGGCGGCTTTCTTT
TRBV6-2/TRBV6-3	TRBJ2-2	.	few	CASASSNTGELFF	TGTGCCAGCGCTAGTTCGAACACCGGGGAGCTGTTTTTT
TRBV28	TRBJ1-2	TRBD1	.	CASSLLSTRTGVYGYTF	TGTGCCAGCAGTTTATTAAGCACCCGGACAGGGGTTTATGGCTACACCTTC
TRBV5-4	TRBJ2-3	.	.	CASSFPLGGGLTDTQYF	TGTGCCAGCAGTTTCCCCCTTGGGGGCGGGCTCACAGATACGCAGTATTTT
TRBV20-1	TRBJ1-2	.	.	CSAAIGGSNYGYTF	TGCAGTGCCGCGATCGGGGGTTCCAACTATGGCTACACCTTC
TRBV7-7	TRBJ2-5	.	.	CASSLRHQMIETQYF	TGTGCCAGCAGCTTACGGCACCAAATGATTGAGACCCAGTACTTC